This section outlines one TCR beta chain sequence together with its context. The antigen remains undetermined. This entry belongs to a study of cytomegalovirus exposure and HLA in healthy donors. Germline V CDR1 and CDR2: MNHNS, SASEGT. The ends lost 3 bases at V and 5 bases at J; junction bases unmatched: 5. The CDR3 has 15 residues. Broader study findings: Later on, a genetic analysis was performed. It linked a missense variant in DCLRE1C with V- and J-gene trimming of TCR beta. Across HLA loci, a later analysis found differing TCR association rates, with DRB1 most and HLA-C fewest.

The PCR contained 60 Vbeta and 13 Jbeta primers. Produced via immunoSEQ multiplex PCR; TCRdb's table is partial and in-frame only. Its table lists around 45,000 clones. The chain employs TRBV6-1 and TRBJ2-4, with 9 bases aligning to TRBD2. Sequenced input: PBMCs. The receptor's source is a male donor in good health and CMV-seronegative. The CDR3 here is CASSEPGLAQNIQYF. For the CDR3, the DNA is TGTGCCAGCAGTGAGCCGGGACTAGCTCAAAACATTCAGTACTTC.